The source of this TCR beta chain is a study of T cell responses to AZD1222 COVID-19 vaccine. Study details: The analysis combined second doses at about 4 or about 12 weeks.

The method was immunoSEQ multiplex PCR; TCRdb's version includes in-frame clones alone and lacks a portion of them. This table holds over 130,000 clones, roughly 94% found once. The CDR3 has 11 amino acids. Trimming left V 5 bases short and J 8 bases short, with 9 bases between. The V gene's germline CDR1 is MGHRA and CDR2 YSYEKL. Here the sequenced sample was peripheral blood, taken on day 0 of AZD1222 vaccination. The chain carries TRBV4-1 and TRBJ1-2; no reliable D call. The sequence was obtained from an adult in good health. The CDR3 reads CASSSPLGYTF. In DNA, the CDR3 is TGCGCCAGCAGCAGCCCGCTGGGCTACACCTTC.